The clone carrying this T cell receptor (beta chain) was recorded many times. The antigen is not known. The entry originates in a study of molecular identifiers for immune sequencing clone quantification. Study-level results: Naive cells had under 1% of molecules in clones above 20 RNA copies, effectors over 99%.

A single record per CDR3 protein comes from TCRdb applying MiXCR to the PCR reads. The sample shows about 640,000 distinct CDR3 sequences, 15% to 20% of them seen only once. The CDR3 spans 11 residues. V shed 4 bases and J shed 9 bases, with 12 bases lying between them. Germline CDR1 and CDR2: DFQATT and SNEGSKA (reference sequence). Naive CD8 T cells were sorted, and the gate applied was CD8+CD4-CCR7+CD45RA+. The chain has TRBV20-1 and TRBJ1-1, with D hard to call. This sequence was found in a human donor in good health. Some libraries in this study had Jurkat cell RNA spiked in. The sample taken for sequencing was naive CD8+ T cells from blood, with Jurkat cell RNA spiked in. Stated subset: FACS-sorted CD8+CD4-CCR7+CD45RA+ naive T cells. For the CDR3, the DNA is TGCAGTGCTAATCCATACGAACAAGCTTTCTTT. Translation gives CSANPYEQAFF.